This T cell receptor beta chain was retrieved from a study of blood T cell repertoires in COVID-19. About the research overall: Samples representing acute and convalescent COVID-19 were sourced from the United States, Italy and Spain. In each case, the material was cDNA or gDNA derived from T cells, B-cell-depleted T cells, or PBMCs.

Only in-frame clones appear in the TCRdb table, and some are missing; sequencing was by immunoSEQ multiplex PCR. This sample has 45,000 to 65,000 clones, with roughly 90% found just once. Material for sequencing was peripheral blood. The receptor was derived from a woman older than 75 with acute or convalescent COVID-19.

CDR3 in DNA: TGTGCCAGCAGCCGGCTAGCGGGAGCTGGCACAGATACGCAGTATTTT. It translates to CASSRLAGAGTDTQYF. The chain couples TRBV14 to TRBJ2-3, with 10 bases aligning to TRBD2. The CDR3 runs 16 residues. The V segment lost 4 bases and the J segment 1 base; nucleotides outside the gene matches: 5. The germline V gene encodes CDR1 SGHDN and CDR2 FVKESK.